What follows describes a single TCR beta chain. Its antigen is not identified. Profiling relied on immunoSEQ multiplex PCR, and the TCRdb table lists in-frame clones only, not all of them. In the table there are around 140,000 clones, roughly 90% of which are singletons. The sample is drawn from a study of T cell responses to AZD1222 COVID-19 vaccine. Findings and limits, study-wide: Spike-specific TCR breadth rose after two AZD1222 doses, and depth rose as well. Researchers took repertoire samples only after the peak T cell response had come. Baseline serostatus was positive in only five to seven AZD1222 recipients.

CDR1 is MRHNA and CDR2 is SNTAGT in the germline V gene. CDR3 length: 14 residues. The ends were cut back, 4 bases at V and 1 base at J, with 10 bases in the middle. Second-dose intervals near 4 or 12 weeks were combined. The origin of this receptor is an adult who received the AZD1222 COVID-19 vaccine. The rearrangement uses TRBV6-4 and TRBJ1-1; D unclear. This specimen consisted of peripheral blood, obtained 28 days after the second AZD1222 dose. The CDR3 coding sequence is TGTGCCAGCAGTGTAACGGCGGGGAACACTGAAGCTTTCTTT. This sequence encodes CASSVTAGNTEAFF.